This entry lists 20 T cell receptor beta chains sequenced from one sample in a study of CD8 T cells in Susac syndrome. Random hexamers primed reverse transcription of roughly 0.45 to 1 ug RNA. TCRdb passed the immunoSEQ multiplex PCR reads through MiXCR, listing each CDR3 protein once. The table includes approximately 110,000 distinct CDR3 sequences, 90% to 95% detected once. The sample was CD4+ T cells from PBMCs. Every receptor here comes from a human donor in good health.

The V gene is TRBV7-2, the J gene TRBJ2-7, with D uncertain. This CDR3 is 14 amino acids long. The germline gives CDR1 SGHTA, CDR2 FQGNSA. V was cut by 1 base and J by 6 bases, with 13 bases left in between. This chain's CDR3 is CASSLGSHSGEQYF. As DNA, the CDR3 is TGTGCCAGCAGCTTAGGGTCCCACTCAGGCGAGCAGTACTTC.

J is TRBJ1-1 and V is TRBV6-5, with no clear D. CDR3 length equals 14 residues. Trimming took 0 bases from V and 2 from J, leaving 7 bases between them. Germline CDR1 is MNHEY and CDR2 is SVGAGI. CDR3 region: CASSYSTANTEAFF. The CDR3 DNA is TGTGCCAGCAGTTACTCCACAGCAAACACTGAAGCTTTCTTT.

This chain uses TRBV18 with TRBJ2-5; no definite D call. The germline V gene encodes CDR1 KGHSH and CDR2 LQKENI. V gave up 5 bases and J gave up 2 bases, with 9 bases separating them. The CDR3 consists of 13 residues. DNA of the CDR3: TGTGCCAGCTCATCAGGACCTCAAGAGACCCAGTACTTC. Its protein product is CASSSGPQETQYF.

This chain connects TRBV20-1 to TRBJ2-1, with D perhaps matching TRBD1 (6 bases). Germline lookup yields CDR1 DFQATT and CDR2 SNEGSKA (reference sequence). CDR3 size: 14 residues. Trimming pared 3 bases from V and 4 bases from J, leaving 13 bases between. CDR3 in DNA: TGCAGTGCTAGTGGGGGCTCATTGTACAATGAGCAGTTCTTC. Its translation: CSASGGSLYNEQFF.

This clonotype has a single count. The rearrangement uses TRBV29-1 and TRBJ2-5; D may be TRBD1 (5 bases). This CDR3 spans 10 amino acids. The ends were cut back, 7 bases at V and 9 bases at J, with 12 bases in the middle. Germline CDR1 reads SQVTM; CDR2 reads ANQGSEA. CDR3 nucleotides: TGCAGCGGTAGGGGAACGGCCCAGTACTTC. Translated: CSGRGTAQYF. Looking up the rest from reference TRBV29-1 and TRBJ2-5 gives the full variable domain: SAVISQKPSRDICQRGTSLTIQCQVDSQVTMMFWYRQQPGQSLTLIATANQGSEATYESGFVIDKFPISRPNLTFSTLTVSNMSPEDSSIYLCSGRGTAQYFGPGTRLLVL.

V usage is TRBV6-1 and J usage is TRBJ2-3; 12 bases agree with TRBD2. The germline gives CDR1 MNHNS, CDR2 SASEGT. J gave up 6 bases and V 3 bases, and 10 bases lay outside the gene matches. The CDR3 extends over 17 amino acids. CDR3 protein: CASSDPGLAGNADTQYF. The DNA of the CDR3 is TGTGCCAGCAGTGATCCCGGACTAGCGGGAAATGCTGATACGCAGTATTTT.

The rearrangement uses TRBV12-3 or TRBV12-4 and TRBJ1-5, with D unclear. V was clipped by 1 base and J by 5 bases, with 18 bases between them. This CDR3 is 17 amino acids long. This CDR3 is CASSLVRSPFNYQPQHF. In nucleotides, the CDR3 is TGTGCCAGCAGTTTAGTGCGGTCCCCCTTCAATTATCAGCCCCAGCATTTT.

This clonotype has a single count. This chain connects TRBV9 to TRBJ2-2; D perhaps matches TRBD1 (5 bases). The V gene's germline CDR1 is SGDLS and CDR2 YYNGEE. CDR3 length: 16 amino acids. V lost 0 bases and J lost 2, with 11 bases in between. This CDR3 is CASSVGSGLNTGELFF. The CDR3 DNA reads TGTGCCAGCAGCGTAGGATCAGGGCTAAACACCGGGGAGCTGTTTTTT.

The chain couples TRBV5-1 to TRBJ2-5; 10 bases map to TRBD2. The CDR3 contains 18 residues. CDR1 is SGHRS and CDR2 is YFSETQ in the germline V gene. The ends lost 1 base at V and 4 bases at J; junction bases unmatched: 13. The CDR3 loop is CASSLLPSGSLRVETQYF. DNA of the CDR3: TGCGCCAGCAGCTTGCTTCCTAGCGGGAGCCTCAGGGTAGAGACCCAGTACTTC. The whole variable domain, remainder taken from reference TRBV5-1 and TRBJ2-5, is KAGVTQTPRYLIKTRGQQVTLSCSPISGHRSVSWYQQTPGQGLQFLFEYFSETQRNKGNFPGRFSGRQFSNSRSEMNVSTLELGDSALYLCASSLLPSGSLRVETQYFGPGTRLLVL.

The rearrangement links TRBV14 to TRBJ2-1, with TRBD2 as a possible D gene (5 bases). This CDR3 region has 16 residues. CDR1 and CDR2 from the germline V gene are SGHDN and FVKESK. With 4 bases removed from V and 0 bases from J, the gap between germline ends came to 13 bases. In DNA, the CDR3 is TGTGCCAGCAGCCCATGGCGAGGGTACTCCTACAATGAGCAGTTCTTC. This codes for CASSPWRGYSYNEQFF.

This sequence joins TRBV15 and TRBJ1-1; TRBD1 is a possible D gene (5 bases). CDR3 size: 14 residues. Deletions cut 7 bases from V and 3 bases from J, with 15 bases between. Germline-derived CDR1 and CDR2 are LNHNV and YYDKDF (reference sequence). The CDR3 loop is CATTGGGAHTEAFF. DNA of the CDR3: TGTGCCACCACGGGAGGAGGGGCTCACACTGAAGCTTTCTTT.

The gene calls are TRBV5-1 and TRBJ2-1; 9 nucleotides align to TRBD1. V gave up 1 base and J gave up 5 bases; unmatched junction bases: 4. CDR1 is SGHRS and CDR2 is YFSETQ in the germline V gene. The CDR3 runs to 15 residues. CDR3 in DNA: TGCGCCAGCAGCTTGAACGGACAGGGGAACAATGAGCAGTTCTTC. This gives the protein CASSLNGQGNNEQFF. Based on the CDR3 plus reference TRBV5-1 and TRBJ2-1, the full variable domain is KAGVTQTPRYLIKTRGQQVTLSCSPISGHRSVSWYQQTPGQGLQFLFEYFSETQRNKGNFPGRFSGRQFSNSRSEMNVSTLELGDSALYLCASSLNGQGNNEQFFGPGTRLTVL.

The J gene is TRBJ2-3, the V gene TRBV7-9, with D tentatively TRBD1 (6 bases). Trimming took off 4 bases at V and 4 bases at J, with 21 bases between the two ends. The germline CDR1 and CDR2 sequences are SEHNR and FQNEAQ (reference sequence). The CDR3 has 17 residues. Here the CDR3 DNA reads TGTGCCAGCAGCTCACCCCCGAAGGACAGCGTTTCAGATACGCAGTATTTT. Protein sequence: CASSSPPKDSVSDTQYF.

This rearrangement joins TRBV9 to TRBJ2-7; D unresolved. Trimming pared 0 bases from V and 3 bases from J, leaving 13 bases between. CDR3 length equals 15 residues. Germline CDR1 reads SGDLS; CDR2 reads YYNGEE. CDR3 residues: CASSVGIDPRYEQYF. The CDR3, as DNA: TGTGCCAGCAGCGTAGGCATAGATCCCCGCTACGAGCAGTACTTC. The whole variable domain, filled in from reference TRBV9 and TRBJ2-7, reads DSGVTQTPKHLITATGQRVTLRCSPRSGDLSVYWYQQSLDQGLQFLIQYYNGEERAKGNILERFSAQQFPDLHSELNLSSLELGDSALYFCASSVGIDPRYEQYFGPGTRLTVT.

The chain uses TRBV19 and TRBJ2-2; D might be TRBD1 or TRBD2, each matching 5 bases. Deletions cut 6 bases from V and 3 bases from J, with 11 bases between. Germline assignment: CDR1 LNHDA and CDR2 SQIVND (reference sequence). The CDR3 consists of 14 residues. The DNA of the CDR3 is TGTGCCAGTAGGTTGGGACGGTACACCGGGGAGCTGTTTTTT. This translates into CASRLGRYTGELFF.

The chain links TRBV5-1 to TRBJ2-7, with TRBD1 identical over 7 bases. CDR1 is SGHRS, CDR2 YFSETQ, per germline. The CDR3 totals 14 residues. With 4 bases clipped from V and 4 bases from J, the junction kept 8 bases outside the gene matches. CDR3 residues: CASSPRDSLYEQYF. The CDR3 DNA reads as TGCGCCAGCAGCCCCCGGGACAGTCTTTACGAGCAGTACTTC.

This chain links TRBV6-1 with TRBJ2-5, with TRBD1 matching 7 bases. Per germline, CDR1 MNHNS and CDR2 SASEGT. The CDR3 has 15 amino acids. V gave up 7 bases and J gave up 1 base; unmatched junction bases: 9. The CDR3 DNA reads as TGTGCCAGCACCTTATTACAGGGGAGCCAAGAGACCCAGTACTTC. Amino acids: CASTLLQGSQETQYF.

The rearrangement joins TRBV20-1 to TRBJ2-5; TRBD2 agrees at 10 bases. With V trimmed by 6 bases and J by 5 bases, 9 bases remained unmatched. There are 14 residues in the CDR3. Per germline, CDR1 DFQATT and CDR2 SNEGSKA (reference sequence). In nucleotides, the CDR3 is TGCAGTGCCGAACCTAGCGGGAGCTGGGAGACCCAGTACTTC. This gives the protein CSAEPSGSWETQYF.

This chain uses TRBV9 with TRBJ2-7; D possibly uses TRBD1 or TRBD2 (5 bases each). This CDR3 contains 14 residues. The germline V and J ends were trimmed by 4 bases and 2 bases, with 13 bases remaining between them. In germline, CDR1 is SGDLS, CDR2 YYNGEE. The CDR3 nucleotides read TGTGCCAGCAGCTTCCGGGACGGTGCCTACGAGCAGTACTTC. Protein: CASSFRDGAYEQYF.

The rearrangement uses TRBV20-1 and TRBJ1-1, with a possible D match to TRBD1 (6 bases). This CDR3 comprises 14 residues. Germline lookup yields CDR1 DFQATT and CDR2 SNEGSKA (reference sequence). Deletions cut 3 bases from V and 6 bases from J, with 17 bases between. CDR3 amino acids: CSASRERGFAEAFF. CDR3 sequence (DNA): TGCAGTGCTAGTCGAGAGAGGGGGTTCGCTGAAGCTTTCTTT.